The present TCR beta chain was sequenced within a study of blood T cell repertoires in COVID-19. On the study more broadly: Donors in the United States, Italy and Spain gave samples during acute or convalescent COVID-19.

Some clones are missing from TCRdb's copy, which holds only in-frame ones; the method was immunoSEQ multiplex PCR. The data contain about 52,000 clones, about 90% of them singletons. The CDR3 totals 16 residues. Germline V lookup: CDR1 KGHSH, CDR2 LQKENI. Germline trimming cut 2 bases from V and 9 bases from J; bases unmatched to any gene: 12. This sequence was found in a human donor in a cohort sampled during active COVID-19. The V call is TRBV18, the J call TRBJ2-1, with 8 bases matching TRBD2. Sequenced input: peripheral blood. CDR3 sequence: CASSPSTSGTSREQFF. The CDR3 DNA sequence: TGTGCCAGCTCACCAAGTACTAGCGGTACCTCTCGTGAGCAGTTCTTC.